A selection of T cell receptor beta chains follows, all from one sample in a study of CD4 T cells in relation to SARS-CoV-2 and coronaviruses. The protocol was immunoSEQ multiplex PCR, while the TCRdb copy is restricted to in-frame clones and leaves out a portion. In the table there are about 21,000 clones, 74% of which are singletons. The antigens for these receptors are not known. Sequencing used CD4+ T cells from PBMCs, cultured in vitro. The receptors were gathered from a human donor in good health. The CDR3 runs from the conserved cysteine through the conserved F or W.

J gene: TRBJ1-2
V gene: TRBV27
CDR3 protein: CASRPDGNYGYTF

J gene: TRBJ2-2
V gene: TRBV12-3/TRBV12-4
CDR3 protein: CASRSQGAGELFF

J gene: TRBJ2-7
V gene: TRBV2
CDR3 protein: CASRPGTGTYEQYF

J gene: TRBJ2-7
V gene: TRBV5-6
CDR3 protein: CASSLEYEQYF

J gene: TRBJ2-5
V gene: TRBV6-5
CDR3 protein: CASTAGETQYF

J gene: TRBJ1-5
V gene: TRBV28
CDR3 protein: CASSSAQGSGNQPQHF

J gene: TRBJ2-7
V gene: TRBV5-1
CDR3 protein: CASSFSGTSVPEEQYF

J gene: TRBJ2-2
V gene: TRBV9
CDR3 protein: CASSVRPTNTGELFF

J gene: TRBJ2-1
V gene: TRBV30
CDR3 protein: CAWSPGLVSYNEQFF

J gene: TRBJ2-6
V gene: TRBV5-1
CDR3 protein: CASSLEAGAGANVLTF

J gene: TRBJ2-5
V gene: TRBV30
CDR3 protein: CAWGVVAVETQYF

J gene: TRBJ2-2
V gene: TRBV11-2
CDR3 protein: CASNPGHTGELFF

J gene: TRBJ2-5
V gene: TRBV5-1
CDR3 protein: CASSLSNTEETQYF

J gene: TRBJ1-5
V gene: TRBV9
CDR3 protein: CASSGPGNSNQPQHF

J gene: TRBJ2-5
V gene: TRBV24-1
CDR3 protein: CATSDGAGGRETQYF

J gene: TRBJ2-2
V gene: TRBV7-3
CDR3 protein: CASSLSVTRRTGELFF

J gene: TRBJ1-1
V gene: TRBV5-1
CDR3 protein: CASRNEISGGLNTEAFF

J gene: TRBJ1-2
V gene: TRBV30
CDR3 protein: CAWSVLQGSSYGYTF

J gene: TRBJ1-5
V gene: TRBV15
CDR3 protein: CATSRDRGGTAQHF

J gene: TRBJ2-5
V gene: TRBV27
CDR3 protein: CASSYGGAQYF

J gene: TRBJ2-3
V gene: TRBV4-2
CDR3 protein: CASSQFLSVGADTQYF

J gene: TRBJ1-2
V gene: TRBV3-1/TRBV3-2
CDR3 protein: CASSSQGAAGYTF

J gene: TRBJ2-7
V gene: TRBV7-9
CDR3 protein: CASREGQGISYEQYF

J gene: TRBJ1-6
V gene: TRBV9
CDR3 protein: CASSVGAEGVGSPLHF

J gene: TRBJ2-1
V gene: TRBV7-9
CDR3 protein: CASSLGTEQFF

J gene: TRBJ1-1
V gene: TRBV18
CDR3 protein: CASSPSGPNTEAFF

J gene: TRBJ2-3
V gene: TRBV27
CDR3 protein: CASTKEGTDTQYF

J gene: TRBJ1-2
V gene: TRBV19
CDR3 protein: CASREQGRNYGYTF

J gene: TRBJ1-6
V gene: TRBV7-3
CDR3 protein: CASSPGQDNSPLHF

J gene: TRBJ2-7
V gene: TRBV9
CDR3 protein: CASSPTGAFFDEQYF

J gene: TRBJ2-1
V gene: TRBV3-1/TRBV3-2
CDR3 protein: CASSPGHSGYTAYNEQFF

J gene: TRBJ1-2
V gene: TRBV24-1
CDR3 protein: CATSPGDYGYTF

J gene: TRBJ2-1
V gene: TRBV30
CDR3 protein: CAWVKGGVDNEQFF

J gene: TRBJ1-1
V gene: TRBV5-5
CDR3 protein: CASSLFLGGRFFMNTEAFF

J gene: TRBJ2-5
V gene: TRBV19
CDR3 protein: CASSEPGADSTRETQYF

J gene: TRBJ2-5
V gene: TRBV5-4
CDR3 protein: CASSFAAGPEYF

J gene: TRBJ1-1
V gene: TRBV6-1
CDR3 protein: CASSSIVGGKTEAFF

J gene: TRBJ1-5
V gene: TRBV5-8
CDR3 protein: CASTRGIYSNQPQHF

J gene: TRBJ1-5
V gene: TRBV21-1
CDR3 protein: CASRPKGRDQPQHF

J gene: TRBJ2-1
V gene: TRBV25-1
CDR3 protein: CASSVADNYNEQFF

J gene: TRBJ1-2
V gene: TRBV4-1
CDR3 protein: CASSRGQGLKNGYTF

J gene: TRBJ2-5
V gene: TRBV7-3
CDR3 protein: CASSPNPGQGQETQYF

J gene: TRBJ2-4
V gene: TRBV11-2
CDR3 protein: CASSAAGTPTKNIQYF

J gene: TRBJ1-1
V gene: TRBV6-5
CDR3 protein: CASSYSAGRLNTEAFF

J gene: TRBJ2-7
V gene: TRBV20-1
CDR3 protein: CSASTHFAYEQYF

J gene: TRBJ1-2
V gene: TRBV24-1
CDR3 protein: CATIPRTGGIFYGYTF

J gene: TRBJ2-7
V gene: TRBV19
CDR3 protein: CASSWREAGSYEQYF

J gene: TRBJ2-5
V gene: TRBV3-1/TRBV3-2
CDR3 protein: CASSQDLQGQETQYF

J gene: TRBJ1-2
V gene: TRBV12-3/TRBV12-4
CDR3 protein: CASSQRSNYGYTF

J gene: TRBJ1-6
V gene: TRBV7-7
CDR3 protein: CASGGGTLNSPLHF

J gene: TRBJ2-3
V gene: TRBV5-6
CDR3 protein: CASSFSKHTPRDTQYF

J gene: TRBJ2-2
V gene: TRBV11-1
CDR3 protein: CASSKPSGGNTGELFF

J gene: TRBJ2-7
V gene: TRBV5-1
CDR3 protein: CASSLAGGEQYF

J gene: TRBJ1-3
V gene: TRBV28
CDR3 protein: CASSLPGWGNTIYF

J gene: TRBJ2-7
V gene: TRBV5-4
CDR3 protein: CASSPGQGTGLYEQYF

J gene: TRBJ1-2
V gene: TRBV19
CDR3 protein: CASSIQGTYGYTF

J gene: TRBJ2-2
V gene: TRBV19
CDR3 protein: CASTSRGAGVTGELFF

J gene: TRBJ2-1
V gene: TRBV3-1/TRBV3-2
CDR3 protein: CASSRTGDVRNEQFF